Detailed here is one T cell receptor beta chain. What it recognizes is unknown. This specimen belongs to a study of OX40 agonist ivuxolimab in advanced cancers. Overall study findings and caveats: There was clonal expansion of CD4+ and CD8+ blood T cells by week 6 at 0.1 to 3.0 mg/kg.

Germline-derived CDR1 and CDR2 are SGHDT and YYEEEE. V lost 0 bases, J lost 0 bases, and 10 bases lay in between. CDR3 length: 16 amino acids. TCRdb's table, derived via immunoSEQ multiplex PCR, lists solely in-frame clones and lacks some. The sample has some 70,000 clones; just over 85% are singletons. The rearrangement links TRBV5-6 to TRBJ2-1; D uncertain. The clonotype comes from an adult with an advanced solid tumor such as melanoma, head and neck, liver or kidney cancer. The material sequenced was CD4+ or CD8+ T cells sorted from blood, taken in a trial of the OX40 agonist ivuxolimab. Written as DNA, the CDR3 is TGTGCCAGCAGCTTGGTAGCCGCGAGCTCCTACAATGAGCAGTTCTTC. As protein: CASSLVAASSYNEQFF.